The 23 T cell receptor beta chains listed next were all sequenced from one sample in a study of human T cells and chemical hapten exposure. In TCRdb, the RACE reads were re-called with MiXCR into one record per CDR3 protein. Altogether tens of thousands of distinct CDR3 sequences are present, around 10% being singletons, with the ten largest covering around 1.6%. Stated time point: patch test 2, 6 weeks after DPC sensitization. Treatment of the sample: therapeutic diphenylcyclopropenone sensitization with weekly scalp DPC. This specimen was whole blood, taken in connection with sensitization to the hapten diphenylcyclopropenone (DPC). Every receptor here comes from a man between 18 and 35 years old with alopecia areata. Some clones in this sample may be carry-over from other donors' samples.

J is TRBJ2-5 and V is TRBV7-2; no clear D gene. CDR3 length: 12 residues. The germline V and J ends were trimmed by 4 bases and 1 base, with 4 bases remaining between them. Germline lookup yields CDR1 SGHTA and CDR2 FQGNSA. The CDR3 nucleotides are TGTGCCAGCAGCTCCCCCCAAGAGACCCAGTACTTC. Residues: CASSSPQETQYF.

DNA for the CDR3: TGTGCCAGCAGCTCCTGGGACAAGGCGGGCCAAGAGCAGTTCTTC. Protein: CASSSWDKAGQEQFF. The chain joins TRBV7-9 to TRBJ2-1; possible D gene TRBD1, 6 bases. The CDR3 length is 15 residues. The germline V gene encodes CDR1 SEHNR and CDR2 FQNEAQ (reference sequence). The germline V and J ends were trimmed by 4 bases and 10 bases, with 20 bases remaining between them.

V usage is TRBV4-3 and J usage is TRBJ1-1; 8 positions agree with TRBD1. This CDR3 comprises 15 residues. Germline V gene lookup returns CDR1 LGHNA and CDR2 YSLEER. After removal of 5 bases from V and 5 bases from J, the junction contained 10 bases not matched to a gene. CDR3 bases: TGCGCCAGCAGCGAATCCAGGGGGCGGAATACTGAAGCTTTCTTT. This codes for CASSESRGRNTEAFF.

Only a few counts were recorded for this clonotype. The chain is built from TRBV11-2 and TRBJ1-5; D call uncertain. The V gene lost 6 bases and the J gene lost 1 base, with 13 bases spanning the gap. The germline CDR1 and CDR2 sequences are SGHAT and FQNNGV. This CDR3 region has 15 residues. CDR3 region: CASRDFPQSNQPQHF. CDR3 coding DNA: TGTGCCAGCAGGGACTTCCCCCAGAGCAATCAGCCCCAGCATTTT.

The rearrangement uses TRBV10-3 and TRBJ2-7, with D hard to call. CDR3 length: 14 residues. V was pared by 0 bases and J by 2 bases, with 8 bases between. CDR1 and CDR2 (germline): ENHRY, SYGVKD. The CDR3 bases are TGTGCCATCAGTGAGTCGGGTAAACCCTACGAGCAGTACTTC. It encodes CAISESGKPYEQYF.

The chain recombines TRBV6-1 with TRBJ2-7, with 9 positions matching TRBD1. The CDR3 is made up of 13 amino acids. Looked up from germline, CDR1 is MNHNS and CDR2 is SASEGT. Unmatched junction bases numbered 4, after V lost 9 bases and J lost 1 base. CDR3 bases: TGTGCCAGTAGACAGGGGGTTTCCTACGAGCAGTACGTC. It is translated as CASRQGVSYEQYV.

This clonotype has ten or more counts. This sequence joins TRBV7-9 and TRBJ2-4; TRBD1 aligns across 7 bases. Germline V gene sequence: CDR1 SEHNR, CDR2 FQNEAQ (reference sequence). The CDR3 has 14 amino acids. The junction had 8 bases not matched to a gene; V was cut back by 6 bases and J by 6 bases. CDR3 loop: CASRDGWDRNIQYF. Here the CDR3 DNA reads TGTGCCAGCAGGGATGGGTGGGACAGAAACATTCAGTACTTC.

Many counts were recorded for this clonotype. The rearrangement links TRBV6-5 to TRBJ1-2; possible D gene TRBD1, 5 bases. V was shortened by 4 bases and J by 4 bases, with 10 bases between the two germline ends. Germline CDR1 reads MNHEY; CDR2 reads SVGAGI. CDR3 length: 13 residues. The CDR3 reads CASSSGRAYGYTF. The CDR3, as DNA: TGTGCCAGCAGTTCGGGCAGGGCCTATGGCTACACCTTC.

This clonotype was counted at least ten times. The CDR3 reads CASGLGPGNEQFF. CDR3 sequence (DNA): TGTGCTAGTGGTCTGGGGCCCGGCAATGAGCAGTTCTTC. This chain connects TRBV12-5 to TRBJ2-1; TRBD1 might be the D (5 bases). Germline V lookup: CDR1 LGHNT, CDR2 FRNRAP. This CDR3 contains 13 residues. The V gene lost 5 bases and the J gene lost 6 bases, with 11 bases spanning the gap.

The gene calls are TRBV12-3 or TRBV12-4 and TRBJ1-1, with D possibly matching TRBD1 (5 bases). Trimming left V 7 bases short and J 0 bases short, with 12 bases between. The CDR3 runs 14 residues. DNA of the CDR3: TGTGCCAGCACCCCGGACACCCTGAACACTGAAGCTTTCTTT. Its protein is CASTPDTLNTEAFF.

This clonotype was observed at least ten times. The CDR3 spells CASSYARGGSPLHF. CDR3 DNA: TGTGCCAGCAGTTACGCCAGGGGAGGCTCACCCCTCCACTTT. The V and J genes are TRBV6-2 or TRBV6-3 and TRBJ1-6; D possibly corresponds to TRBD1 (6 bases). V was trimmed by 2 bases and J by 10 bases, leaving 12 bases between them. Germline CDR1 MNHEY, CDR2 SVGEGT. CDR3 length equals 14 residues.

This clonotype occurred a few times. The genes are TRBV28 and TRBJ1-1, with D tentatively TRBD1 (5 bases). This CDR3 has 11 amino acids. Germline lookup yields CDR1 MDHEN and CDR2 SYDVKM. V shed 2 bases and J shed 11 bases, with 9 bases lying between them. In DNA, the CDR3 is TGTGCCAGCAGTTTAGGGGGAATGGCTTTCTTT. It translates to CASSLGGMAFF.

As concerns this clonotype: A single base separates this from a much larger clone, so it may be a read error. The J gene is TRBJ1-1, the V gene TRBV6-5; 9 bases line up with TRBD1. Germline loops: CDR1 MNHEY, CDR2 SVGAGI. CDR3 length equals 14 residues. V gave up 10 bases and J gave up 4 bases; unmatched junction bases: 10. CDR3 protein: CANSWTGEVTEAFF. The CDR3 bases are TGTGCCAACAGCTGGACAGGGGAGGTCACTGAAGCTTTCTTT.

This clonotype has a count of ten or more. This rearrangement joins TRBV20-1 to TRBJ2-2, with unresolved D. Trimming shortened V by 6 bases and J by 5 bases, and 7 bases separated the two germline ends. CDR1 is DFQATT and CDR2 is SNEGSKA in the germline V gene (reference sequence). This CDR3 contains 11 residues. The CDR3 here is CSAPQTGELFF. CDR3 nucleotides: TGCAGTGCCCCTCAAACCGGGGAGCTGTTTTTT.

This clonotype showed up many times. The chain combines TRBV3-2 with TRBJ1-2. TRBV3-2 is marked as a pseudogene. The CDR3 runs 15 residues. The CDR3, as DNA: TGTGCCAGCAGCCAAGAATGTCGGACTTTGGATGGCTACACCTTC. Its protein is CASSQECRTLDGYTF.

This clonotype was counted ten times or more. The J gene is TRBJ2-1, the V gene TRBV7-3; 10 nucleotides align to TRBD2. This CDR3 comprises 16 residues. Per the germline V gene, CDR1 is SGHTA and CDR2 is FQGTGA. J lost 3 bases, V lost 1 base, and 3 bases had no gene match. Here the CDR3 reads CASSLIAGGLYNEQFF. The CDR3 DNA is TGTGCCAGCAGCTTAATAGCGGGGGGCCTCTACAATGAGCAGTTCTTC.

There are many counts of this clonotype. The V and J genes are TRBV5-1 and TRBJ1-1, with D unclear. Germline assignment: CDR1 SGHRS and CDR2 YFSETQ. This CDR3 is 14 amino acids long. The V end was cut by 0 bases, the J end by 3 bases, with 9 bases between. For the CDR3, the DNA is TGCGCCAGCAGCTTGGTTTTGGAGGACACTGAAGCTTTCTTT. Its translation: CASSLVLEDTEAFF.

The CDR3 DNA sequence: TGTGCCAGCAGTTACTCGGCGGGTACCACAGATACGCAGTATTTT. Amino acid sequence: CASSYSAGTTDTQYF. The chain employs TRBV6-5 and TRBJ2-3, with D possibly matching TRBD2 (5 bases). The V gene lost 0 bases and the J gene lost 2 bases, with 9 bases spanning the gap. Germline CDR1 reads MNHEY; CDR2 reads SVGAGI. This CDR3 comprises 15 residues.

The V and J genes are TRBV20-1 and TRBJ2-7; 10 bases fit TRBD1. Germline CDR1 reads DFQATT; CDR2 reads SNEGSKA (reference sequence). The CDR3 loop spans 15 amino acids. The V segment lost 4 bases and the J segment 4 bases; nucleotides outside the gene matches: 10. CDR3 DNA sequence: TGCAGTGCTATCCCTGGGACAGGGGATTGGTACGAGCAGTACTTC. This codes for CSAIPGTGDWYEQYF.

The sample holds many counts of this clonotype. The rearrangement joins TRBV28 to TRBJ1-6, with 9 bases that match TRBD1. Trimming cost V 6 bases and J 8 bases; bases outside gene matches: 8. The CDR3 spans 15 residues. Germline CDR1 is MDHEN and CDR2 is SYDVKM. Here the CDR3 reads CASRSWDRDHSPLHF. For the CDR3, the DNA is TGTGCCAGCAGGTCGTGGGACAGGGACCATTCACCCCTCCACTTT.

V and J are TRBV7-2 and TRBJ2-3; a possible D gene is TRBD2 (6 bases). Germline loops: CDR1 SGHTA, CDR2 FQGNSA. The CDR3 runs 14 residues. The germline V and J ends were trimmed by 5 bases and 5 bases, with 14 bases remaining between them. The CDR3 reads CASSPRWRGDTQYF. Written as DNA, the CDR3 is TGTGCCAGCAGCCCCCGGTGGCGGGGAGATACGCAGTATTTT.

This clonotype came up many times. The genes are TRBV29-1 and TRBJ1-2; D not certain. This CDR3 is built from 12 residues. Trimming removed 3 bases from V and 8 bases from J, with 13 bases in between. The V gene's germline CDR1 is SQVTM and CDR2 ANQGSEA. This chain's CDR3 is CSVEADSFGYTF. In nucleotides, the CDR3 is TGCAGCGTTGAGGCGGATTCTTTCGGCTACACCTTC.

This clonotype was counted a few times. V usage is TRBV6-4 and J usage is TRBJ2-6, with unresolved D. The CDR3 loop spans 15 amino acids. Germline CDR1 MRHNA, CDR2 SNTAGT. Trimming pared 8 bases from V and 4 bases from J, leaving 15 bases between. The CDR3 spells CASSPDLEGANVLTF. In DNA, the CDR3 is TGTGCCAGCTCCCCCGATCTGGAAGGGGCCAACGTCCTGACTTTC.